The 24 T cell receptor beta chains in this list originate from one sample, sequenced in a study of response to subunit inactivated influenza vaccine (dated by TCRdb to the late 2010s). Libraries were prepared through RT-PCR. These reads were obtained on an Illumina HiSeq 2500. TCRdb cleaned the public reads at Q25 with fastp, built clones with MiXCR and kept in-frame beta chains. Merged by CDR3 protein, the rows form single entries marked with the most common genes and DNA. The table for this sample lists roughly 760,000 distinct CDR3 sequences; 21% of them were counted only once. Together, the top ten hold roughly 10% of the sample. This specimen was PBMCs from blood, taken roughly 5 days after vaccination. The receptors derive from a man aged 45 to 65 who received an inactivated influenza vaccine. Donor details come from another sample of the same person, matched by shared clones.

This clonotype was seen a few times. The chain carries TRBV7-3 and TRBJ2-2, with TRBD1 as a possible D gene (5 bases). Trimming left V 2 bases short and J 5 bases short, with 15 bases between. CDR1 and CDR2 (germline): SGHTA, FQGTGA. CDR3 size: 16 residues. CDR3: CASSLGILQGTGELFF. In DNA, the CDR3 is TGTGCCAGCAGCTTAGGTATCCTCCAGGGAACCGGGGAGCTGTTTTTT.

This clonotype showed up just a few times. CDR3 in DNA: TGTGCCATCAGTGAGGTGTTGGAGGTCCCTGAAGCTTTCTTT. It yields the protein CAISEVLEVPEAFF. The chain combines TRBV10-3 with TRBJ1-1; the D is unclear. Looked up from germline, CDR1 is ENHRY and CDR2 is SYGVKD. Trimming pared 2 bases from V and 6 bases from J, leaving 13 bases between. The length of the CDR3 is 14 residues.

This clonotype was seen a few times. J is TRBJ1-5 and V is TRBV5-1; 11 positions match TRBD1. The V segment lost 0 bases and the J segment 6 bases; nucleotides outside the gene matches: 5. The CDR3 length is 16 residues. Germline-derived CDR1 and CDR2 are SGHRS and YFSETQ. CDR3 loop: CASSLEGTGGSQPQHF. The CDR3 bases are TGCGCCAGCAGCTTGGAAGGGACAGGGGGAAGTCAGCCCCAGCATTTT.

V usage is TRBV5-1 and J usage is TRBJ1-1; TRBD1 might be the D (5 bases). Trimming cost V 4 bases and J 1 base, with 20 bases left between them. Germline CDR1 reads SGHRS; CDR2 reads YFSETQ. This CDR3 comprises 17 residues. The CDR3: CASSLHGSGTANTEAFF. CDR3 DNA: TGCGCCAGCAGCCTTCACGGCTCCGGGACGGCGAACACTGAAGCTTTCTTT.

The sample holds a few counts of this clonotype. This chain connects TRBV6-8 to TRBJ1-5, with D maybe TRBD1 (5 bases). There are 18 residues in the CDR3. Trimming removed 8 bases at V and 2 bases at J, with 25 bases between. The germline V gene encodes CDR1 MNHGY and CDR2 SAAAGT. The CDR3 nucleotides are TGTGCCAGCCAACCGCAGGGAAAACCGGGGGGTCGCAATCAGCCCCAGCATTTT. This translates into CASQPQGKPGGRNQPQHF.

J is TRBJ2-1 and V is TRBV10-3, with 11 bases fitting TRBD2. J lost 4 bases, V lost 2 bases, and 4 bases had no gene match. Germline CDR1 ENHRY, CDR2 SYGVKD. The CDR3 has 16 amino acids. The CDR3 coding sequence is TGTGCCATCAGTGAGACTACTAGCGGGAGTTACAATGAGCAGTTCTTC. It specifies CAISETTSGSYNEQFF.

In its sample, this clonotype was seen a few times. This CDR3 reads CASIKGAGTSYEQYF. The CDR3, as DNA: TGTGCCAGCATAAAGGGAGCAGGGACTTCCTACGAGCAGTACTTC. The chain has TRBV6-2 or TRBV6-3 and TRBJ2-7; D is possibly TRBD2 (6 bases). The CDR3 runs 15 residues. Germline V gene sequence: CDR1 MNHEY, CDR2 SVGEGT. V was trimmed by 7 bases and J by 1 base, leaving 17 bases between them.

This clonotype was recorded many times. The genes are TRBV29-1 and TRBJ1-1, with TRBD1 identical over 12 bases. The CDR3 runs 13 residues. Germline trimming cut 8 bases from V and 5 bases from J; bases unmatched to any gene: 6. Germline V lookup: CDR1 SQVTM, CDR2 ANQGSEA. CDR3 nucleotides: TGCAGCCACGGGGACAGGGGGCTTACTGAAGCTTTCTTT. Translated: CSHGDRGLTEAFF.

This clonotype was detected only a few times. The V and J genes are TRBV5-1 and TRBJ1-3, with D uncertain. Germline V gene sequence: CDR1 SGHRS, CDR2 YFSETQ. Trimming removed 2 bases at V and 0 bases at J, with 12 bases between. This CDR3 comprises 16 residues. In DNA form, the CDR3 reads TGCGCCAGCAGCTTTTCGGAACAGCACTCTGGAAACACCATATATTTT. This encodes CASSFSEQHSGNTIYF.

This clonotype appeared a few times. The chain is built from TRBV5-6 and TRBJ2-5; TRBD2 aligns across 9 bases. CDR1 is SGHDT, CDR2 YYEEEE, per germline. V lost 4 bases and J lost 2; bases outside the gene matches: 18. The CDR3 consists of 19 residues. Here the CDR3 reads CASSAPVGLAGPMQETQYF. CDR3 coding DNA: TGTGCCAGCAGCGCCCCGGTCGGGCTAGCGGGGCCGATGCAAGAGACCCAGTACTTC.

CDR3 coding DNA: TGTGCCAGCTCAATAGCAGGTGTTAATGAGCAGTTCTTC. The encoded protein is CASSIAGVNEQFF. The chain recombines TRBV18 with TRBJ2-1, with D hard to call. This CDR3 has 13 residues. CDR1 is KGHSH and CDR2 is LQKENI in the germline V gene. Deletions cut 5 bases from V and 7 bases from J, with 12 bases between.

The genes are TRBV5-1 and TRBJ1-2; D is possibly TRBD1 (5 bases). Trimming stripped 2 bases from V and 4 bases from J, with 12 bases between. The germline V gene has CDR1 SGHRS and CDR2 YFSETQ. This CDR3 region has 14 residues. The CDR3 spells CASSFRQSSYGYTF. DNA for the CDR3: TGCGCCAGCAGCTTCCGACAGTCGAGCTATGGCTACACCTTC.

This clonotype was seen a few times. The chain couples TRBV24-1 to TRBJ2-1; TRBD1 agrees at 9 bases. V was pared by 9 bases and J by 10 bases, with 18 bases of the junction left unmatched. Germline CDR1 reads KGHDR; CDR2 reads SFDVKD. The CDR3 loop spans 16 amino acids. The CDR3 region has the DNA TGTGCCACCGGGGGCGGGACAGGGTTGGGTATTAACGAGCAGTTCTTC. Translating it yields CATGGGTGLGINEQFF.

This clonotype has more than one count but fewer than ten. The chain is built from TRBV7-6 and TRBJ2-1, with D perhaps matching TRBD1 (6 bases). CDR1 SGHVS and CDR2 FNYEAQ come from the germline V gene. The CDR3 is 13 amino acids. Between the trimmed V and J ends, which lost 5 bases and 11 bases, there was a span of 16 bases. CDR3 sequence: CASSQGPLYKQFF. The DNA for the CDR3 is TGTGCCAGCAGCCAGGGGCCTCTTTATAAGCAGTTCTTC.

There are a few counts of this clonotype. This rearrangement joins TRBV7-3 to TRBJ2-1, with 10 positions matching TRBD2. With 3 bases clipped from V and 8 bases from J, the junction kept 4 bases outside the gene matches. The CDR3 contains 14 residues. Germline V gene data show CDR1 as SGHTA and CDR2 as FQGTGA. CDR3 residues: CASSFLAGVDEQFF. CDR3 nucleotides: TGTGCCAGCAGCTTCCTAGCGGGAGTAGATGAGCAGTTCTTC. Looking up the rest from reference TRBV7-3 and TRBJ2-1 gives the full variable domain: GAGVSQTPSNKVTEKGKYVELRCDPISGHTALYWYRQSLGQGPEFLIYFQGTGAADDSGLPNDRFFAVRPEGSVSTLKIQRTERGDSAVYLCASSFLAGVDEQFFGPGTRLTVL.

This clonotype was seen repeatedly, ten times or more. The V and J genes are TRBV12-3 or TRBV12-4 and TRBJ2-1, with 9 bases fitting TRBD1. V lost 6 bases and J lost 2; bases outside the gene matches: 8. This CDR3 spans 16 amino acids. CDR3 amino acids: CASRTRTGETYNEQFF. The CDR3 DNA is TGTGCCAGCAGGACACGGACAGGGGAAACCTACAATGAGCAGTTCTTC.

The sample holds a few counts of this clonotype. The rearrangement links TRBV5-1 to TRBJ2-7, with 10 bases lining up with TRBD1. Germline-derived CDR1 and CDR2 are SGHRS and YFSETQ. V lost 3 bases, J lost 5 bases, and 8 bases stayed unmatched. The CDR3 length is 15 residues. CDR3 nucleotide sequence: TGCGCCAGCAGCTGGGGGACAGGGGCCTATAACGAGCAGTACTTC. Encoded protein: CASSWGTGAYNEQYF. Variable domain in full (rest from reference TRBV5-1 and TRBJ2-7): KAGVTQTPRYLIKTRGQQVTLSCSPISGHRSVSWYQQTPGQGLQFLFEYFSETQRNKGNFPGRFSGRQFSNSRSEMNVSTLELGDSALYLCASSWGTGAYNEQYFGPGTRLTVT.

This chain uses TRBV6-1 with TRBJ1-2; no clear D gene. Germline V lookup: CDR1 MNHNS, CDR2 SASEGT. The CDR3 consists of 13 residues. V lost 7 bases and J 0 bases, leaving 9 bases between the germline ends. The CDR3 DNA is TGTGCCAGCAACCCCGAACCTAACTATGGCTACACCTTC. Protein sequence: CASNPEPNYGYTF.

This clonotype was seen a few times. One end of the junction is discordant with germline, which a read error may explain. The rearrangement joins TRBV5-1 to TRBJ2-3; D remains ambiguous. CDR1 is SGHRS, CDR2 YFSETQ, per germline. This CDR3 comprises 16 residues. CDR3 sequence reads: CASRLAAYRITDTQYF. In nucleotides, the CDR3 is TGCGCCAGCAGATTGGCGGCCTACCGGATCACAGATACGCAGTATTTT. The whole variable domain, filled in from reference TRBV5-1 and TRBJ2-3, reads KAGVTQTPRYLIKTRGQQVTLSCSPISGHRSVSWYQQTPGQGLQFLFEYFSETQRNKGNFPGRFSGRQFSNSRSEMNVSTLELGDSALYLCASRLAAYRITDTQYFGPGTRLTVL.

The chain uses TRBV6-4 and TRBJ2-2; D is unclear. The length of the CDR3 is 14 residues. Germline CDR1 reads MRHNA; CDR2 reads SNTAGT. Trimming took 2 bases from V and 6 from J, leaving 10 bases between them. The CDR3 sequence: CASSDNSFSGELFF. CDR3 bases: TGTGCCAGCAGTGACAACTCTTTTTCCGGGGAGCTGTTTTTT.

This clonotype appeared a few times. The rearrangement joins TRBV18 to TRBJ2-7, with D possibly being TRBD2 (5 bases). The CDR3 sequence is 14 residues long. V was pared by 2 bases and J by 5 bases, with 13 bases between. The germline V gene has CDR1 KGHSH and CDR2 LQKENI. The CDR3 protein is CASSPKYGVDEQYF. The CDR3 DNA is TGTGCCAGCTCACCAAAATACGGGGTGGACGAGCAGTACTTC.

This clonotype was counted only a few times. The chain has TRBV18 and TRBJ2-1; possibly TRBD2 for D (6 bases). V lost 3 bases and J lost 6, with 12 bases in between. CDR1 is KGHSH, CDR2 LQKENI, per germline. The CDR3 extends over 14 amino acids. The CDR3 region has the DNA TGTGCCAGCTCACCTACGGGAGAGGTCAATGAGCAGTTCTTC. Translation gives CASSPTGEVNEQFF.

This rearrangement joins TRBV20-1 to TRBJ2-3, with TRBD2 matching over 8 bases. Per the germline V gene, CDR1 is DFQATT and CDR2 is SNEGSKA (reference sequence). The CDR3 extends over 15 amino acids. V was pared by 3 bases and J by 4 bases, with 9 bases of the junction left unmatched. CDR3 in amino acids: CSARKRGGRADTQYF. CDR3 nucleotide sequence: TGCAGTGCTAGGAAACGGGGGGGCCGGGCAGATACGCAGTATTTT.

This clonotype was picked up many times. V gene TRBV7-2 combines with J gene TRBJ2-5, with D hard to call. The CDR3 has 14 amino acids. V was pared by 3 bases and J by 5 bases, with 13 bases between. Germline V gene lookup returns CDR1 SGHTA and CDR2 FQGNSA. The CDR3 nucleotides read TGTGCCAGCAGCTTTAATGGGCGCAGGGAGACCCAGTACTTC. This gives the protein CASSFNGRRETQYF.